The rows below give T cell receptor beta chains drawn from one sample of a study of response to subunit inactivated influenza vaccine. TCRdb itself ran the RT-PCR reads through MiXCR, one entry per CDR3 protein. The table shows some 480,000 distinct CDR3 sequences, with 9.5% to 12% occurring only once. The sample here was PBMCs from blood, taken around seven weeks after vaccination. The receptors were sampled from a man aged 45-65 years who received an inactivated influenza vaccine. Each CDR3 is given with its conserved first and last residue. Fields, in order: J gene, D gene, V gene, clone size, CDR3 protein, CDR3 DNA. A D gene is named only where the DNA matches it firmly. Clone size, where shown, is once, few, many, or a class for clones that have expanded.

j_call: TRBJ1-1
d_call: TRBD1
v_call: TRBV7-2
clone_size: few
cdr3_aa: CASRDRQGKNTEAFF
cdr3_nt: TGTGCCAGCAGAGATCGACAGGGTAAAAACACTGAAGCTTTCTTT

j_call: TRBJ2-1
d_call: TRBD2
v_call: TRBV24-1
clone_size: few
cdr3_aa: CATSDPGGPSGRWEQFF
cdr3_nt: TGTGCCACCAGTGACCCCGGAGGTCCTAGCGGGAGATGGGAGCAGTTCTTC

j_call: TRBJ2-3
d_call: TRBD2
v_call: TRBV5-1
clone_size: NA
cdr3_aa: CASSLASGIAQYF
cdr3_nt: TGCGCCAGCAGCTTGGCGAGCGGGATTGCGCAGTATTTT

j_call: TRBJ2-7
d_call: NA
v_call: TRBV4-3
clone_size: many
cdr3_aa: CASSPYLDYEQYF
cdr3_nt: TGCGCCAGCAGCCCATACTTAGACTACGAGCAGTACTTC

j_call: TRBJ2-3
d_call: NA
v_call: TRBV19
clone_size: few
cdr3_aa: CASSPYVLKDTQYF
cdr3_nt: TGTGCCAGTAGTCCGTATGTCCTAAAGGATACGCAGTATTTT

j_call: TRBJ2-3
d_call: TRBD2
v_call: TRBV7-9
clone_size: few
cdr3_aa: CASSSTSGIRDTQYF
cdr3_nt: TGTGCCAGCAGCTCAACTAGCGGGATTAGAGATACGCAGTATTTT

j_call: TRBJ2-7
d_call: NA
v_call: TRBV6-5
clone_size: many
cdr3_aa: CASSYSGAVYEQYF
cdr3_nt: TGTGCCAGCAGTTACTCAGGGGCCGTTTACGAGCAGTACTTC

j_call: TRBJ2-5
d_call: TRBD1
v_call: TRBV20-1
clone_size: many
cdr3_aa: CSAQGADF
cdr3_nt: TGCAGTGCTCAGGGGGCGGACTTC

j_call: TRBJ2-3
d_call: NA
v_call: TRBV6-2/TRBV6-3
clone_size: few
cdr3_aa: CASSYSTGNTDTQYF
cdr3_nt: TGTGCCAGCAGTTACTCGACAGGTAACACAGATACGCAGTATTTT

j_call: TRBJ2-6
d_call: NA
v_call: TRBV12-3/TRBV12-4
clone_size: NA
cdr3_aa: CASSLALVWGRNSGANVLTF
cdr3_nt: TGTGCCAGCAGTTTAGCCCTCGTATGGGGCCGAAACTCTGGGGCCAACGTCCTGACTTTC